The 28 T cell receptor beta chains below come from one sample, sequenced in a study of OX40 agonist ivuxolimab in advanced cancers. Only in-frame clones appear in the TCRdb table, and some are missing; sequencing was by immunoSEQ multiplex PCR. The sample contains over 80,000 clones, around 78% of which appear only once. Sequencing was performed on CD4+ or CD8+ T cells sorted from blood, taken in a trial of the OX40 agonist ivuxolimab. The receptors stem from an adult with an advanced solid tumor such as melanoma, head and neck, liver or kidney cancer.

V is TRBV9 and J is TRBJ2-1, with D perhaps TRBD2 (6 bases). The V end lost 2 bases, the J end lost 10 bases, and 13 bases lay between the germline ends. The germline CDR1 and CDR2 sequences are SGDLS and YYNGEE. The CDR3 spans 13 residues. CDR3 protein: CASSVSWAGEQFF. The CDR3 bases are TGTGCCAGCAGCGTTTCATGGGCGGGGGAGCAGTTCTTC.

This chain joins TRBV7-2 and TRBJ2-7; 7 bases line up with TRBD2. The CDR3 consists of 13 residues. In germline, CDR1 is SGHTA, CDR2 FQGNSA. The J segment lost 6 bases and the V segment lost 2 bases, leaving 4 bases of the junction unmatched. CDR3 region: CASSLNTGGEQYF. In DNA, the CDR3 is TGTGCCAGCAGCTTAAATACGGGAGGCGAGCAGTACTTC.

The chain recombines TRBV14 with TRBJ1-6, with D tentatively TRBD1 (6 bases). Trimming took off 4 bases at V and 6 bases at J, with 16 bases between the two ends. The germline CDR1 and CDR2 sequences are SGHDN and FVKESK. CDR3 length: 16 amino acids. CDR3 nucleotides: TGTGCCAGCAGCCGAACAACAGGGATTATTAATTCACCCCTCCACTTT. It is translated as CASSRTTGIINSPLHF.

The rearrangement joins TRBV6-5 to TRBJ1-6; D perhaps matches TRBD1 (5 bases). Trimming shortened V by 2 bases and J by 7 bases, and 12 bases separated the two germline ends. Per germline, CDR1 MNHEY and CDR2 SVGAGI. The CDR3 spans 15 residues. The CDR3 spells CASSYAGTGNSPLHF. CDR3 nucleotides: TGTGCCAGCAGTTACGCCGGGACCGGGAATTCACCCCTCCACTTT.

The chain joins TRBV6-5 to TRBJ1-6; possible D gene TRBD1, 6 bases. Per germline, CDR1 MNHEY and CDR2 SVGAGI. Deletions cut 5 bases from V and 9 bases from J, with 17 bases between. The CDR3 loop spans 15 amino acids. Written as DNA, the CDR3 is TGTGCCAGCAGTCTTAAACAGGGTATGGGTTCACCCCTCCACTTT. It codes for CASSLKQGMGSPLHF.

The rearrangement links TRBV7-3 to TRBJ2-7; tentative D call: TRBD2 (6 bases). Trimming cost V 4 bases and J 6 bases, with 13 bases left between them. The CDR3 runs to 13 residues. Germline V gene sequence: CDR1 SGHTA, CDR2 FQGTGA. CDR3: CASSSGGMGEQYF. DNA for the CDR3: TGTGCCAGCAGCTCCGGCGGGATGGGCGAGCAGTACTTC.

This clone was counted many times. The chain joins TRBV6-6 to TRBJ1-2; tentatively, D is TRBD1 (6 bases). V lost 1 base to trimming and J lost 8 bases, with 11 bases between them. Germline values: CDR1 MNHNY, CDR2 SVGAGI (reference sequence). The CDR3 loop spans 13 amino acids. Here the CDR3 DNA reads TGTGCCAGCAGTTACTGGGACCAGGGGGGCTACACCTTC. Encoded protein: CASSYWDQGGYTF.

The J gene is TRBJ1-2, the V gene TRBV27; 8 bases map to TRBD1. V shed 1 base, J shed 3 bases, and the junction held 4 bases outside the gene matches. Germline V gene lookup returns CDR1 MNHEY and CDR2 SMNVEV (reference sequence). The CDR3 covers 15 residues. The CDR3 nucleotides read TGTGCCAGCAGTTTATATCCAGGGGGCGACTATGGCTACACCTTC. Translating it yields CASSLYPGGDYGYTF.

This clone showed up just once. The chain has TRBV29-1 and TRBJ1-6, with 9 bases aligning to TRBD1. Germline assignment: CDR1 SQVTM and CDR2 ANQGSEA. Trimming took 5 bases from V and 4 from J; bases not matched to a gene: 6. The CDR3 consists of 15 residues. This chain's CDR3 is CSVSETGGYNSPLHF. The CDR3 DNA is TGCAGCGTTTCAGAGACAGGGGGGTATAATTCACCCCTCCACTTT.

The V call is TRBV5-4, the J call TRBJ2-7; no firm D call. V was clipped by 0 bases and J by 2 bases, with 9 bases between them. CDR1 SGHNT and CDR2 YYREEE come from the germline V gene (reference sequence). The CDR3 runs to 14 residues. Here the CDR3 DNA reads TGTGCCAGCAGCTTGGGGCAGCAAACCTACGAGCAGTACTTC. It specifies CASSLGQQTYEQYF.

The rearrangement joins TRBV7-2 to TRBJ2-5; TRBD1 is a possible D gene (5 bases). Germline V gene lookup returns CDR1 SGHTA and CDR2 FQGNSA. The CDR3 contains 14 residues. Trimming removed 1 base at V and 4 bases at J, with 10 bases between. The CDR3 reads CASSLGWGRETQYF. CDR3 DNA: TGTGCCAGCAGCTTAGGTTGGGGCCGAGAGACCCAGTACTTC. Based on the CDR3 plus reference TRBV7-2 and TRBJ2-5, the full variable domain is GAGVSQSPSNKVTEKGKDVELRCDPISGHTALYWYRQSLGQGLEFLIYFQGNSAPDKSGLPSDRFSAERTGGSVSTLTIQRTQQEDSAVYLCASSLGWGRETQYFGPGTRLLVL.

This clone appeared once. V usage is TRBV10-3 and J usage is TRBJ1-1, with D uncertain. Germline loops: CDR1 ENHRY, CDR2 SYGVKD. This CDR3 is 13 amino acids long. Trimming shortened V by 7 bases and J by 1 base, and 10 bases separated the two germline ends. The CDR3, as DNA: TGTGCCATCACCCCGACAACGAACACTGAAGCTTTCTTT. It codes for CAITPTTNTEAFF.

V usage is TRBV25-1 and J usage is TRBJ2-3; 10 nucleotides match TRBD1. The CDR3 sequence is 17 residues long. Germline loops: CDR1 MGHDK, CDR2 SYGVNS. V lost 1 base to trimming and J lost 2 bases; unmatched junction nucleotides: 6. The chain's CDR3 is CASSELGQGGPTDTQYF. In nucleotides, the CDR3 is TGTGCCAGCAGTGAATTAGGACAGGGGGGTCCCACAGATACGCAGTATTTT.

The rearrangement joins TRBV2 to TRBJ2-5; TRBD1 agrees at 8 bases. The trim removed 5 bases at V and 1 base at J, leaving 6 bases unmatched. The CDR3 contains 15 residues. CDR1 is SNHLY and CDR2 is FYNNEI in the germline V gene. CDR3 coding DNA: TGTGCCAGCAGTCCCCAGGGGGCTCCCCAAGAGACCCAGTACTTC. Translated: CASSPQGAPQETQYF.

V usage is TRBV5-1 and J usage is TRBJ2-3; 8 bases are a match to TRBD2. The V gene's germline CDR1 is SGHRS and CDR2 YFSETQ. The V segment lost 0 bases and the J segment 7 bases; nucleotides outside the gene matches: 7. CDR3 length equals 15 residues. CDR3 in amino acids: CASSLGGTRANTQYF. The CDR3, as DNA: TGCGCCAGCAGCTTGGGTGGGACTAGAGCAAATACGCAGTATTTT.

The CDR3, as DNA: TGTGCCAGCTCACCAGGGGGTCGGAACACTGAAGCTTTCTTT. It encodes CASSPGGRNTEAFF. V and J are TRBV18 and TRBJ1-1; maybe TRBD1 (5 bases). The ends were cut back, 2 bases at V and 1 base at J, with 8 bases in the middle. The CDR3 has 14 residues. In germline, CDR1 is KGHSH, CDR2 LQKENI. Filled out from reference TRBV18 and TRBJ1-1, the complete variable domain reads NAGVMQNPRHLVRRRGQEARLRCSPMKGHSHVYWYRQLPEEGLKFMVYLQKENIIDESGMPKERFSAEFPKEGPSILRIQQVVRGDSAAYFCASSPGGRNTEAFFGQGTRLTVV.

This clone was found once. The chain links TRBV29-1 to TRBJ1-2; D is undetermined. Deletions cut 6 bases from V and 3 bases from J, with 14 bases between. The CDR3 has 13 amino acids. Germline V gene data show CDR1 as SQVTM and CDR2 as ANQGSEA. In DNA form, the CDR3 reads TGCAGCGTCGCCACTACAGCGGACTATGGCTACACCTTC. This encodes CSVATTADYGYTF.

V gene TRBV14 combines with J gene TRBJ2-1; no firm D call. CDR1 is SGHDN and CDR2 is FVKESK in the germline V gene. V lost 3 bases and J 8 bases, leaving 17 bases between the germline ends. The CDR3 spans 15 residues. CDR3 loop: CASSQKGSLSDEQFF. DNA of the CDR3: TGTGCCAGCAGCCAGAAGGGTTCTCTGTCGGATGAGCAGTTCTTC. Together with reference TRBV14 and TRBJ2-1, the CDR3 gives the full variable domain: EAGVTQFPSHSVIEKGQTVTLRCDPISGHDNLYWYRRVMGKEIKFLLHFVKESKQDESGMPNNRFLAERTGGTYSTLKVQPAELEDSGVYFCASSQKGSLSDEQFFGPGTRLTVL.

The chain has TRBV7-3 and TRBJ2-3, with a weak D call TRBD2 (7 bases). There are 15 residues in the CDR3. Deletions cut 1 base from V and 5 bases from J, with 13 bases between. In germline, CDR1 is SGHTA, CDR2 FQGTGA. Here the CDR3 DNA reads TGTGCCAGCAGCTTAAGCGGGGGCGTGTTAGATACGCAGTATTTT. Translated, it gives CASSLSGGVLDTQYF.

The chain is built from TRBV5-8 and TRBJ1-2; maybe TRBD1 (5 bases). This CDR3 is built from 15 residues. The germline CDR1 and CDR2 sequences are SGHTS and YDEGEE. V lost 7 bases to trimming and J lost 4 bases, with 20 bases between them. The CDR3 DNA is TGTGCCAGCCTCACCCGAGGGCAGGGAGTCTATGGCTACACCTTC. Its translation is CASLTRGQGVYGYTF.

The CDR3 sequence is CSVTANTGTGLNIQYF. The DNA of the CDR3 is TGCAGCGTGACTGCCAACACCGGGACAGGGTTGAACATTCAGTACTTC. The J gene is TRBJ2-4, the V gene TRBV29-1, with 9 bases identical to TRBD1. This CDR3 contains 16 residues. V trimming: 6 bases; J trimming: 7 bases; junction bases outside the gene matches: 16. CDR1 is SQVTM and CDR2 is ANQGSEA in the germline V gene.

Only a few counts were recorded for this clone. The J gene is TRBJ1-1, the V gene TRBV30; 9 positions agree with TRBD1. V gave up 7 bases and J gave up 0 bases; unmatched junction bases: 6. CDR3 length: 14 residues. Germline V gene data show CDR1 as GTSNPN and CDR2 as SVGIG (reference sequence). The CDR3 spells CALDRGGMNTEAFF. Here the CDR3 DNA reads TGTGCCTTGGACAGGGGAGGGATGAACACTGAAGCTTTCTTT.

V gene TRBV5-1 combines with J gene TRBJ2-3, with 10 bases lining up with TRBD1. The germline gives CDR1 SGHRS, CDR2 YFSETQ. The trim removed 5 bases at V and 6 bases at J, leaving 9 bases unmatched. There are 15 residues in the CDR3. CDR3 region: CASSHGQGGADTQYF. CDR3 coding DNA: TGCGCCAGCAGTCACGGACAGGGGGGAGCTGATACGCAGTATTTT.

This chain links TRBV6-1 with TRBJ2-1; a weak D match, TRBD1 (5 bases). The germline CDR1 and CDR2 sequences are MNHNS and SASEGT. Trimming cost V 7 bases and J 6 bases, with 10 bases left between them. The CDR3 extends over 12 amino acids. CDR3 region: CASMGLPNEQFF. The CDR3 DNA reads TGTGCCAGCATGGGGCTGCCCAATGAGCAGTTCTTC.

This chain uses TRBV7-9 with TRBJ2-1, with 12 bases lining up with TRBD2. J gave up 0 bases and V 3 bases, and 9 bases lay outside the gene matches. Germline V lookup: CDR1 SEHNR, CDR2 FQNEAQ (reference sequence). This CDR3 has 19 amino acids. The CDR3 DNA reads TGTGCCAGCAGCTTCGCGGGACTAGCGGGCGTCAGCTCCTACAATGAGCAGTTCTTC. Protein sequence: CASSFAGLAGVSSYNEQFF.

V usage is TRBV6-5 and J usage is TRBJ2-7, with 7 bases matching TRBD1. Germline V gene lookup returns CDR1 MNHEY and CDR2 SVGAGI. Unmatched junction bases numbered 6, after V lost 2 bases and J lost 5 bases. The CDR3 is 14 residues long. The CDR3 region has the DNA TGTGCCAGCAGTTACGAAAGGGGGCGAAACGAGCAGTACTTC. Translation: CASSYERGRNEQYF.

The chain employs TRBV4-2 and TRBJ1-3; the D gene is possibly TRBD1 (5 bases). V was shortened by 0 bases and J by 3 bases, with 9 bases between the two germline ends. Germline CDR1 reads LGHNA; CDR2 reads YNFKEQ. The CDR3 sequence is 15 residues long. The CDR3 reads CASSQDAGGGNTIYF. The CDR3 bases are TGTGCCAGCAGCCAAGATGCCGGGGGTGGAAACACCATATATTTT.

The chain uses TRBV7-9 and TRBJ1-5; unclear D gene. V was pared by 5 bases and J by 6 bases, with 11 bases between. From germline, CDR1 is SEHNR and CDR2 FQNEAQ (reference sequence). The CDR3 length is 13 residues. CDR3 in DNA: TGTGCCAGCAGCCCCCAAGGGTTTCAGCCCCAGCATTTT. It translates to CASSPQGFQPQHF.